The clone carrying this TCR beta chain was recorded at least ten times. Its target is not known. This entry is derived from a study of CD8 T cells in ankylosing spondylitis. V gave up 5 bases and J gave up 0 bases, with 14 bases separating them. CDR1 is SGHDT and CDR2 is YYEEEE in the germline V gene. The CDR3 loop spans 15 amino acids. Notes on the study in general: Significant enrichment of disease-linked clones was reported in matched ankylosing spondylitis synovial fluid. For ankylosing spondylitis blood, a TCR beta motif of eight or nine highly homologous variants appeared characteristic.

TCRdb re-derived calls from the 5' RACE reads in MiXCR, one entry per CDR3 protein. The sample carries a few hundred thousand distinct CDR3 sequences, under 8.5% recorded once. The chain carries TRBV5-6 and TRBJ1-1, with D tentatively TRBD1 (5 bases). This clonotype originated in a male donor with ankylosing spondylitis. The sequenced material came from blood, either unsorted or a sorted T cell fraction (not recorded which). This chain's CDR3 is CASSSRGLMNTEAFF. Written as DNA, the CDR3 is TGTGCCAGCAGTTCGAGGGGCCTTATGAACACTGAAGCTTTCTTT.